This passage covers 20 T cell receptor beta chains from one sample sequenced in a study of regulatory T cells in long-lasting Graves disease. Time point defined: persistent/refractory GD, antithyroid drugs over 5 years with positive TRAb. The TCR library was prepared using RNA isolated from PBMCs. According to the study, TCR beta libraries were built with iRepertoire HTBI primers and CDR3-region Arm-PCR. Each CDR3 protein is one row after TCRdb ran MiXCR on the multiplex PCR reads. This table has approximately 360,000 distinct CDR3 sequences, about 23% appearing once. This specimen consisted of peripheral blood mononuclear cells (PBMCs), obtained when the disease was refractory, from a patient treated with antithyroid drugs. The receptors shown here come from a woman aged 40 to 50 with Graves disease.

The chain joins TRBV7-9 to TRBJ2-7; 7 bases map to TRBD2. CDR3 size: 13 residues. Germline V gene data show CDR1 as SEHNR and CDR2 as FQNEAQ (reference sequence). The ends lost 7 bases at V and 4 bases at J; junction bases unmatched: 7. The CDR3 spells CASTLGGVYEQYF. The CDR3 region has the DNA TGTGCCAGCACCCTGGGAGGGGTTTACGAGCAGTACTTC.

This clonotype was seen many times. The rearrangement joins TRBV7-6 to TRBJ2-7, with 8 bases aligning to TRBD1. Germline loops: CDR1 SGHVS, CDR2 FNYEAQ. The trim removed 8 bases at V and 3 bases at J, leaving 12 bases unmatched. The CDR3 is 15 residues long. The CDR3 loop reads CASGAGGGGSYEQYF. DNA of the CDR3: TGTGCCAGCGGGGCAGGGGGCGGTGGAAGCTACGAGCAGTACTTC.

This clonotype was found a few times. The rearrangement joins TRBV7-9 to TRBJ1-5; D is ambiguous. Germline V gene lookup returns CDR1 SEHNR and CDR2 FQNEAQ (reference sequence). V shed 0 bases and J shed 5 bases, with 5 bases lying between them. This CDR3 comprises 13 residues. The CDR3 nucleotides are TGTGCCAGCAGCTTAGCGAAGGATCAGCCCCAGCATTTT. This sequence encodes CASSLAKDQPQHF.

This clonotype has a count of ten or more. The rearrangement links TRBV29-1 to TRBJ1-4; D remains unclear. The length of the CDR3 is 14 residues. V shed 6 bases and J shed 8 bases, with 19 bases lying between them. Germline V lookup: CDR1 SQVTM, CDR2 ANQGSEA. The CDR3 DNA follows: TGCAGCGTCGGCGGAATAGGGTCGGGAGAAAAACTGTTTTTT. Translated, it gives CSVGGIGSGEKLFF.

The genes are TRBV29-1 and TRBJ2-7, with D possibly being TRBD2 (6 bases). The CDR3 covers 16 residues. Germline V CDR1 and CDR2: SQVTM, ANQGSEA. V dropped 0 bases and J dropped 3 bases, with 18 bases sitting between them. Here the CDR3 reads CSVEDRGVSGFYEQYF. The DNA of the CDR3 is TGCAGCGTTGAAGATCGAGGGGTAAGCGGGTTCTACGAGCAGTACTTC.

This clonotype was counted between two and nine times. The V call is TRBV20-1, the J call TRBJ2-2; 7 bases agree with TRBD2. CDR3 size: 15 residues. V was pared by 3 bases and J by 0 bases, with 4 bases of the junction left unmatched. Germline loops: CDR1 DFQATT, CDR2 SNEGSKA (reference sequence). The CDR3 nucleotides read TGCAGTGCTAGGGCTAGCGGCACGAACACCGGGGAGCTGTTTTTT. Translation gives CSARASGTNTGELFF.

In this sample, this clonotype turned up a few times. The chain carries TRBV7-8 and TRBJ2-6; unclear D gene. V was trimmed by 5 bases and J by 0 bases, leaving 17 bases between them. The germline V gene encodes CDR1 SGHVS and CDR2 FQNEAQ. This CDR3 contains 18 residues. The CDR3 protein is CASSPRLGRSSGANVLTF. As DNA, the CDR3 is TGTGCCAGCAGCCCCAGGCTGGGTAGGAGCTCTGGGGCCAACGTCCTGACTTTC.

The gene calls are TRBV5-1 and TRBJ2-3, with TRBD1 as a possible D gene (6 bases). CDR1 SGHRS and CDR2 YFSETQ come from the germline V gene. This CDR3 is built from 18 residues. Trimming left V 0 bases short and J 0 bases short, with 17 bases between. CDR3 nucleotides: TGCGCCAGCAGCTTGGCCCCCCTACAGGGATGGAGCACAGATACGCAGTATTTT. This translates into CASSLAPLQGWSTDTQYF. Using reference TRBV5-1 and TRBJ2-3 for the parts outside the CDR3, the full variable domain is KAGVTQTPRYLIKTRGQQVTLSCSPISGHRSVSWYQQTPGQGLQFLFEYFSETQRNKGNFPGRFSGRQFSNSRSEMNVSTLELGDSALYLCASSLAPLQGWSTDTQYFGPGTRLTVL.

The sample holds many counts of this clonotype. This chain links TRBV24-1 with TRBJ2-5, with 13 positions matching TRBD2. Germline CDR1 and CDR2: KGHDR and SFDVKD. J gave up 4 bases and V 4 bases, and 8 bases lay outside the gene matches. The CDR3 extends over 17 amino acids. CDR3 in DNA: TGTGCCACCAGTGACTCAGGACTAGCGGGAGCGGTAGAGACCCAGTACTTC. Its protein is CATSDSGLAGAVETQYF.

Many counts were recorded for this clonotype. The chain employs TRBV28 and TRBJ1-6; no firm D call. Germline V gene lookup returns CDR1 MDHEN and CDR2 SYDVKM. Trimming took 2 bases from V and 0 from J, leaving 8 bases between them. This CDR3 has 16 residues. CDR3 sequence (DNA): TGTGCCAGCAGTTTAATTGGGGACTCCTATAATTCACCCCTCCACTTT. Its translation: CASSLIGDSYNSPLHF.

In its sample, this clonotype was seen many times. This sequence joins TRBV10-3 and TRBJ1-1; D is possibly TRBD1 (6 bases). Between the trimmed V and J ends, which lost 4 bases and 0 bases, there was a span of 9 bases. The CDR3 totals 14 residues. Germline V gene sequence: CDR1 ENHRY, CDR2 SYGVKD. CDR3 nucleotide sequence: TGTGCCATCAGTGTGCAGGGGATGAACACTGAAGCTTTCTTT. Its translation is CAISVQGMNTEAFF.

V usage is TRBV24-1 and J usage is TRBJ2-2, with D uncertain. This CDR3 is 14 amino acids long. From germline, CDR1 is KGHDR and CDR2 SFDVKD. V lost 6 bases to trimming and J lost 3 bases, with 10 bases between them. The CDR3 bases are TGTGCCACCAGTCCATCAGGCTACACCGGGGAGCTGTTTTTT. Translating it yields CATSPSGYTGELFF.

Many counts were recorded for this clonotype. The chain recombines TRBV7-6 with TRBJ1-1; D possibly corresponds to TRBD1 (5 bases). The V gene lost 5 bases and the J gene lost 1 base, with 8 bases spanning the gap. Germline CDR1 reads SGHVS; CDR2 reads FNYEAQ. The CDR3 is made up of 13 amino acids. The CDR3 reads CASSATGNTEAFF. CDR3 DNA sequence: TGTGCCAGCAGCGCTACAGGGAACACTGAAGCTTTCTTT.

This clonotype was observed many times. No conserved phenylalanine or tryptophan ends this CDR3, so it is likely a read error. The CDR3: CAIRRDSGLEQYL. CDR3 DNA: TGTGCCATCAGGAGGGACAGCGGGCTCGAGCAGTACCTC. The chain links TRBV10-3 to TRBJ2-7; D may be TRBD1 (7 bases). The CDR3 has 13 amino acids. Trimming shortened V by 6 bases and J by 6 bases, and 15 bases separated the two germline ends. The germline V gene has CDR1 ENHRY and CDR2 SYGVKD.

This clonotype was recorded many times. The CDR3 protein is CSVEDPTGFGEKLFF. The CDR3 nucleotides are TGCAGCGTTGAAGATCCGACAGGGTTCGGTGAAAAACTGTTTTTT. The genes are TRBV29-1 and TRBJ1-4, with TRBD1 matching 7 bases. With 0 bases clipped from V and 7 bases from J, the junction kept 8 bases outside the gene matches. CDR3 size: 15 residues. Germline V gives CDR1 SQVTM, CDR2 ANQGSEA.

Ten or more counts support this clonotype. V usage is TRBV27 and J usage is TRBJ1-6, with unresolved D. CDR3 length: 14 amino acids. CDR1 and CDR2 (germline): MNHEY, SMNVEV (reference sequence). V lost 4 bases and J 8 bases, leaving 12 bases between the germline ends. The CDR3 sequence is CASSSVGAYSPLHF. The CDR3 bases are TGTGCCAGCAGTTCGGTAGGCGCCTATTCACCCCTCCACTTT.

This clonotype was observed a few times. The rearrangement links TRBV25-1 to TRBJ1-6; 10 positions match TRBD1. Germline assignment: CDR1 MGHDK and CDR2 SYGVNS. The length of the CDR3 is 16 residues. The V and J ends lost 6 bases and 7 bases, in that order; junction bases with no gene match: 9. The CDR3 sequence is CASRDGGTGVNSPLHF. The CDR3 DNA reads TGTGCCAGCAGAGACGGTGGGACAGGGGTCAATTCACCCCTCCACTTT.

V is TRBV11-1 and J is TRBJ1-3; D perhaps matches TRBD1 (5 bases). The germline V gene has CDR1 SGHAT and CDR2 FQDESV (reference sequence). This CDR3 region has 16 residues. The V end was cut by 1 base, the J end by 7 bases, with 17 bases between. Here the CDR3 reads CASSLGQRIGKNTIYF. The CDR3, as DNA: TGTGCCAGCAGCTTAGGACAGAGGATCGGAAAGAACACCATATATTTT. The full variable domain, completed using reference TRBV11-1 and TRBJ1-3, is EAEVAQSPRYKITEKSQAVAFWCDPISGHATLYWYRQILGQGPELLVQFQDESVVDDSQLPKDRFSAERLKGVDSTLKIQPAELGDSAMYLCASSLGQRIGKNTIYFGEGSWLTVV.

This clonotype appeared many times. The CDR3 DNA reads as TGTGCCAGCGGACTAGCGGGGTCTGTCACCGGGGAGCTGTTTTTT. Its protein product is CASGLAGSVTGELFF. This chain uses TRBV2 with TRBJ2-2, with 12 bases lining up with TRBD2. J lost 4 bases, V lost 8 bases, and 5 bases had no gene match. Germline V lookup: CDR1 SNHLY, CDR2 FYNNEI. The CDR3 runs to 15 residues.

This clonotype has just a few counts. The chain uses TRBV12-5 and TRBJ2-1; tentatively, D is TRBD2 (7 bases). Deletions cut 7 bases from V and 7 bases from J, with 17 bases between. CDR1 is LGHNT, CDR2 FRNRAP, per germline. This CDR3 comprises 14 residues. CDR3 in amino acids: CASALEGGWNEQFF. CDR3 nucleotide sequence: TGTGCTAGTGCCCTCGAGGGGGGGTGGAATGAGCAGTTCTTC.